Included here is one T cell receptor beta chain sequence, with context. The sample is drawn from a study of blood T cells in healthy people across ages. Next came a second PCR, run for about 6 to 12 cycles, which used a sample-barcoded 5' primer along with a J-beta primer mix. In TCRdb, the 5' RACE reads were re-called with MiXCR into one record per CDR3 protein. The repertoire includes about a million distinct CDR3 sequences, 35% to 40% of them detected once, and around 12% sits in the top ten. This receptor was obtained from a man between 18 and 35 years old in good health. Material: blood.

As DNA, the CDR3 is TGTGCCAGCAGCCAGAGGGGTACAGGGGCAACTAATGAAAAACTGTTTTTT. Protein product: CASSQRGTGATNEKLFF. The chain uses TRBV4-2 and TRBJ1-4, with 7 bases aligning to TRBD1. Looked up from germline, CDR1 is LGHNA and CDR2 is YNFKEQ. CDR3 length equals 17 residues. Trimming at V came to 3 bases and at J to 0 bases, leaving 7 bases not matched to a gene.